This T cell receptor beta chain is drawn from a study of T cell repertoires in cytomegalovirus infection. TCRdb re-called the reads through MiXCR, storing one row per CDR3 protein. The profile shows a few hundred thousand distinct CDR3 sequences, roughly 15% of them singletons. Study findings and constraints: Adding up the frequency of public TCR beta families identified people who carried CMV plus the relevant HLA. HLA-C-restricted CMV clonotypes gave the most frequent clonotype in two of eight donors.

This clonotype occurred many times. Its matching antigen is unknown. V lost 3 bases, J lost 7 bases, and 4 bases stayed unmatched. Germline CDR1 is SNHLY and CDR2 is FYNNEI. This CDR3 is built from 14 residues. The source is a human donor in good health (CMV status not recorded). Some clones in this sample may be carry-over from other donors' samples. The material sequenced was PBMCs. This chain connects TRBV2 to TRBJ2-2; 8 positions agree with TRBD1. CDR3 amino acids: CASSDRTGFGELFF. The CDR3 DNA follows: TGTGCCAGCAGTGACAGGACAGGGTTCGGGGAGCTGTTTTTT.